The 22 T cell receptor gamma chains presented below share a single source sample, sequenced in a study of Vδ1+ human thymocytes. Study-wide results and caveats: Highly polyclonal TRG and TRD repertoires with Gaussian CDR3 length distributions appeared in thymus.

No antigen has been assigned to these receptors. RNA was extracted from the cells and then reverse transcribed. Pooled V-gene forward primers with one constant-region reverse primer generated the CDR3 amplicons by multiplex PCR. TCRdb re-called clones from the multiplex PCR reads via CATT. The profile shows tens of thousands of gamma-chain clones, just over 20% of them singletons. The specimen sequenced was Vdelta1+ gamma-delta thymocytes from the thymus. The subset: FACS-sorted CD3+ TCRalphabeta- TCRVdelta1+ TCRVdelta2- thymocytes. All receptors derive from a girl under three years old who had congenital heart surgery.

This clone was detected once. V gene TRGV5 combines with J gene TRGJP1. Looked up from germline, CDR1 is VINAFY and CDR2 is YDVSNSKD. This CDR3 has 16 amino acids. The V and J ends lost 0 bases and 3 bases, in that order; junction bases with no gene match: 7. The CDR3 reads CATWDRPLATGWFKIF. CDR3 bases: TGTGCCACCTGGGACAGGCCTTTGGCCACTGGTTGGTTCAAGATATTT.

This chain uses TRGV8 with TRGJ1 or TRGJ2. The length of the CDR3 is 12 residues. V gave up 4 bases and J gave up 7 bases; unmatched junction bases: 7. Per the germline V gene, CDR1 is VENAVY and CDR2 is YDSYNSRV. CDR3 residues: CATWERSYKKLF. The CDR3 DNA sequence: TGTGCCACCTGGGAGCGGAGCTATAAGAAACTCTTT.

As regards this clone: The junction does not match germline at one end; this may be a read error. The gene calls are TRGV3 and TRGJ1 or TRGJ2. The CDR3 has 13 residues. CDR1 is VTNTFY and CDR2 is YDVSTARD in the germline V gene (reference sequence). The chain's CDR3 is CATRDGGTPKKLF. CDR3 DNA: TGTGCCACCAGGGACGGAGGCACTCCTAAGAAACTCTTT.

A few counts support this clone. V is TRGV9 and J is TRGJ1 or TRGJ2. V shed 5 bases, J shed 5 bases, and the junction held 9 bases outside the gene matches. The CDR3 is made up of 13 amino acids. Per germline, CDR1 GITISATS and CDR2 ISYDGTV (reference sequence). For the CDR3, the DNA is TGTGCCTTGTGGGTGGGGGCCGATTATAAGAAACTCTTT. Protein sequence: CALWVGADYKKLF.

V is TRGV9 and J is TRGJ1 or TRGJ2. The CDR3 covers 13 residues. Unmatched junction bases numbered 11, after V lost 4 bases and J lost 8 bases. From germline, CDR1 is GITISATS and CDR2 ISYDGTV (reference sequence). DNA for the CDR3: TGTGCCTTGTGGGACCCTCCAAATGATAAGAAACTCTTT. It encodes CALWDPPNDKKLF.

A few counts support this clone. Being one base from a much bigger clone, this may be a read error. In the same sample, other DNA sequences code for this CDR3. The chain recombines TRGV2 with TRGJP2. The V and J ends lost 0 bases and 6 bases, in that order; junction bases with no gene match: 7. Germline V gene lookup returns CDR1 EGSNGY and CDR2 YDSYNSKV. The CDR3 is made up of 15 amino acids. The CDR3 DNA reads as TGTGCCACCTGGGACGGGCTTGGTGGTGATTGGATCAAGACGTTT. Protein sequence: CATWDGLGGDWIKTF.

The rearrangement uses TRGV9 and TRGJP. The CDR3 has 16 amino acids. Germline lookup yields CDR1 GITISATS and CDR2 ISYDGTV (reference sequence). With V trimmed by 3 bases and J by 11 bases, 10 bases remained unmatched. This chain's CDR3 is CALWEPYGMGKKIKVF. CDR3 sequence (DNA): TGTGCCTTGTGGGAGCCATATGGGATGGGCAAAAAAATCAAGGTATTT.

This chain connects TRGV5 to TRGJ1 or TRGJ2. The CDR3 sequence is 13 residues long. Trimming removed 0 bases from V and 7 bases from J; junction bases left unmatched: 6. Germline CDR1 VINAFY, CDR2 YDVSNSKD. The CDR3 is CATWDRRSYKKLF. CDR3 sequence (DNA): TGTGCCACCTGGGACAGGCGGAGCTATAAGAAACTCTTT.

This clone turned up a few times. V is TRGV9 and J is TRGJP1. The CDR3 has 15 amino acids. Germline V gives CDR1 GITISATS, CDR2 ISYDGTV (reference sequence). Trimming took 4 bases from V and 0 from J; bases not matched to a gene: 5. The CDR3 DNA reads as TGTGCCTTGTGGGACCGGGATACCACTGGTTGGTTCAAGATATTT. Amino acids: CALWDRDTTGWFKIF.

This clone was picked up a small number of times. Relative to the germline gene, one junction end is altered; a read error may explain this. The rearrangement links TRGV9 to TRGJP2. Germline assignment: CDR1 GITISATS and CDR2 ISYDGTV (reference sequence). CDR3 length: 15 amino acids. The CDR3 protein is CALWEVARSDWIKTF. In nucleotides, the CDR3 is TGCGCCTTGTGGGAGGTTGCTAGAAGTGATTGGATCAAGACGTTT.

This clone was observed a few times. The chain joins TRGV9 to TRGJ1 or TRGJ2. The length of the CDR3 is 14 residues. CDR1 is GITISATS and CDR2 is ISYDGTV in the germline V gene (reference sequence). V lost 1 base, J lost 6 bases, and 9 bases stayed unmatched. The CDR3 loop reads CALWEVWHPYKKLF. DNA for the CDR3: TGTGCCTTGTGGGAGGTCTGGCACCCTTATAAGAAACTCTTT.

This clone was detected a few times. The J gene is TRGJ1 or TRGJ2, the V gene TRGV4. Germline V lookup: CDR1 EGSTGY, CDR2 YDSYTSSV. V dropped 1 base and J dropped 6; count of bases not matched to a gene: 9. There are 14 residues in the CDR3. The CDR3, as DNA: TGTGCCACCTGGGATGGAGCCCTTTTTTATAAGAAACTCTTT. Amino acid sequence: CATWDGALFYKKLF.

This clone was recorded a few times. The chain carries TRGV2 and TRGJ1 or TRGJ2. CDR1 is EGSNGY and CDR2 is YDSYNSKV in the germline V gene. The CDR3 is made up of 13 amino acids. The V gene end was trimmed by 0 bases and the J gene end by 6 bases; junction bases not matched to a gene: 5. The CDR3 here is CATWDGQLYKKLF. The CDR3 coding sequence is TGTGCCACCTGGGACGGGCAGCTTTATAAGAAACTCTTT.

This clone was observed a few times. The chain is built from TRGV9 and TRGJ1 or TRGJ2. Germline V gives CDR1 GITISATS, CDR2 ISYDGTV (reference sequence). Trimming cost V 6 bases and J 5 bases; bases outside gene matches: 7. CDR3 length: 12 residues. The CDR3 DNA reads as TGTGCCTTGTGGTCGCGGGATTATAAGAAACTCTTT. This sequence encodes CALWSRDYKKLF.

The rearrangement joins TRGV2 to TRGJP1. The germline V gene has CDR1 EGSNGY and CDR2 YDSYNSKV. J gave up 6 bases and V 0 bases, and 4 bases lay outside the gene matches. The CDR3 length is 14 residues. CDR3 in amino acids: CATWDGRPGWFKIF. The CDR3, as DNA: TGTGCCACCTGGGACGGGCGGCCTGGTTGGTTCAAGATATTT.

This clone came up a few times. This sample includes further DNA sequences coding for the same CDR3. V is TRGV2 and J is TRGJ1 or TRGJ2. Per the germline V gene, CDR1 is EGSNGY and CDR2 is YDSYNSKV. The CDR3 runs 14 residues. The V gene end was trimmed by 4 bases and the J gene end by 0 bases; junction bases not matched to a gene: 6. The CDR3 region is CATWDAPNYYKKLF. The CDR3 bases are TGTGCCACCTGGGATGCGCCGAATTATTATAAGAAACTCTTT.

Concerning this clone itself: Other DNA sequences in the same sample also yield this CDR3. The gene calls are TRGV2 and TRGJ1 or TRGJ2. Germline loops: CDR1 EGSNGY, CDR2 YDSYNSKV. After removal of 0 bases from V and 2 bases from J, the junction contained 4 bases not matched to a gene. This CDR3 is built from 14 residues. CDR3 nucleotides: TGTGCCACCTGGGACGGGATTCATTATTATAAGAAACTCTTT. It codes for CATWDGIHYYKKLF.

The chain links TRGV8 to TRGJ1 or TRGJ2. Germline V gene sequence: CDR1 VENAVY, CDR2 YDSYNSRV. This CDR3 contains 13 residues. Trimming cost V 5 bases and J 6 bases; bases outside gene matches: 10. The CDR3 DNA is TGTGCCACCTGGGCCATAAAGGGTTATAAGAAACTCTTT. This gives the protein CATWAIKGYKKLF.

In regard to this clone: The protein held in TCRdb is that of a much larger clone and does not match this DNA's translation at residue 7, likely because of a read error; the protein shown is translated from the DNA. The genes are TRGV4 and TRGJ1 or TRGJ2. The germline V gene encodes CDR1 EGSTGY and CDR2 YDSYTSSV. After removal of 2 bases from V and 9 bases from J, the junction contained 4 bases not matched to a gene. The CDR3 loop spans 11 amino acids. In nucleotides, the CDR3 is TGTGCCACCTGGGATGACTTTAAGAAACTCTTT. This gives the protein CATWDDFKKLF.

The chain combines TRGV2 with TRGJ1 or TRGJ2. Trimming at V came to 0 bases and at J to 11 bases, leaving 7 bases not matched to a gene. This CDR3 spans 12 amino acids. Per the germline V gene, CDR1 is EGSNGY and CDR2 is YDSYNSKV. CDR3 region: CATWDGRSEKLF. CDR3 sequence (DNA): TGTGCCACCTGGGACGGGCGTTCGGAGAAACTCTTT.

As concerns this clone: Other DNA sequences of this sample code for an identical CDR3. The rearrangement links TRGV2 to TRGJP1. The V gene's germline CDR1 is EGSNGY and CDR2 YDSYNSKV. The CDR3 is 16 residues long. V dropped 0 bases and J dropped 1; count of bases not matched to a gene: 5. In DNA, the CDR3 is TGTGCCACCTGGGACGGGCTCGGTACCACTGGTTGGTTCAAGATATTT. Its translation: CATWDGLGTTGWFKIF.

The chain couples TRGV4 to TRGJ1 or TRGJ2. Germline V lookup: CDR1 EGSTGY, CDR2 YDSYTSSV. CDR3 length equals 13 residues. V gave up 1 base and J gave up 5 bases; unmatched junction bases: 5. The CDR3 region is CATWDGKDYKKLF. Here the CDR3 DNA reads TGTGCCACCTGGGATGGCAAGGATTATAAGAAACTCTTT.